The 8 T cell receptor beta chains presented below share a single source sample, sequenced in a study of blood T cell repertoires in COVID-19. Assay used: immunoSEQ multiplex PCR; TCRdb lists only in-frame clones, some missing. The sample contains about 240,000 clones, 75% to 90% of which appear only once. Sequenced input: peripheral blood. Source of these receptors: a woman aged 55-69 years with active or convalescent COVID-19.

This clone was picked up one time. The chain uses TRBV10-2 and TRBJ2-1, with 10 bases matching TRBD2. CDR1 WSHSY and CDR2 SAAADI come from the germline V gene. This CDR3 contains 17 residues. The V gene end was trimmed by 1 base and the J gene end by 3 bases; junction bases not matched to a gene: 6. CDR3 nucleotides: TGCGCCAGCAGTGAGTTCCTGACTAGCGGGCTCTACAATGAGCAGTTCTTC. Its protein is CASSEFLTSGLYNEQFF.

CDR3 bases: TGTGCCAGCAGCACCGACCGGGGTCATACTGGAAACACCATATATTTT. Residues: CASSTDRGHTGNTIYF. The V call is TRBV9, the J call TRBJ1-3; no clear D. The ends were cut back, 4 bases at V and 2 bases at J, with 16 bases in the middle. Germline V gene lookup returns CDR1 SGDLS and CDR2 YYNGEE. The CDR3 is made up of 16 amino acids.

The genes are TRBV5-4 and TRBJ1-2; weak D call: TRBD1 (6 bases). The V end lost 0 bases, the J end lost 3 bases, and 12 bases lay between the germline ends. The length of the CDR3 is 15 residues. The V gene's germline CDR1 is SGHNT and CDR2 YYREEE (reference sequence). The CDR3 spells CASSLVHRVDYGYTF. CDR3 nucleotides: TGTGCCAGCAGCTTGGTCCACAGGGTTGACTATGGCTACACCTTC.

This chain connects TRBV9 to TRBJ2-1; 9 nucleotides align to TRBD2. With 3 bases clipped from V and 1 base from J, the junction kept 2 bases outside the gene matches. Germline-derived CDR1 and CDR2 are SGDLS and YYNGEE. This CDR3 is 15 amino acids long. CDR3 in amino acids: CASSATSGSYNEQFF. The CDR3 region has the DNA TGTGCCAGCAGCGCAACTAGCGGGTCCTACAATGAGCAGTTCTTC.

J is TRBJ2-7 and V is TRBV6-5; 8 nucleotides align to TRBD1. In germline, CDR1 is MNHEY, CDR2 SVGAGI. The CDR3 totals 13 residues. The V and J ends lost 6 bases and 5 bases, in that order; junction bases with no gene match: 6. Here the CDR3 DNA reads TGTGCCAGCAGGCCTACAGGGGGAAACGAGCAGTACTTC. This encodes CASRPTGGNEQYF.

This sequence joins TRBV6-5 and TRBJ1-2, with a possible D match to TRBD1 (6 bases). The V gene lost 1 base and the J gene lost 7 bases, with 10 bases spanning the gap. CDR3 length: 13 amino acids. CDR1 and CDR2 from the germline V gene are MNHEY and SVGAGI. CDR3 in DNA: TGTGCCAGCAGTTACTACAGGGATGCTGGCTACACCTTC. Its protein product is CASSYYRDAGYTF.

The chain is built from TRBV3-1 (or the pseudogene TRBV3-2) and TRBJ1-1, with TRBD1 matching 8 bases. This CDR3 has 14 amino acids. The V and J ends lost 5 bases and 3 bases, in that order; junction bases with no gene match: 5. Looked up from germline, CDR1 is LGHDT and CDR2 is YNNKEL (reference sequence). This chain's CDR3 is CASSYQGADTEAFF. The CDR3 region has the DNA TGTGCCAGCAGCTACCAGGGGGCGGACACTGAAGCTTTCTTT.

This clone was observed once. J is TRBJ1-6 and V is TRBV30; unclear D gene. Germline V CDR1 and CDR2: GTSNPN, SVGIG (reference sequence). There are 12 residues in the CDR3. The germline V and J ends were trimmed by 3 bases and 10 bases, with 10 bases remaining between them. For the CDR3, the DNA is TGTGCCTGGAGCACTACCCAATCACCCCTCCACTTT. It yields the protein CAWSTTQSPLHF.